A single sample is the source of the 29 T cell receptor beta chains below, sequenced in a study of blood T cells in healthy people across ages. A J-beta primer mix and a sample-barcoded 5' primer were used in a second PCR of roughly 7 to 12 cycles. TCRdb redid the calling of the 5' RACE reads with MiXCR, one entry per CDR3 protein. In the table there are hundreds of thousands of distinct CDR3 sequences, around three fifths of which are singletons. The sequenced sample consisted of blood. The receptor source for this set is a man between 35 and 55 years old in good health.

The chain joins TRBV10-3 to TRBJ2-5, with TRBD1 matching over 7 bases. V was clipped by 0 bases and J by 7 bases; unmatched bases: 11. Germline CDR1 ENHRY, CDR2 SYGVKD. The CDR3 extends over 16 amino acids. The DNA for the CDR3 is TGTGCCATCAGTGAGTCGAAGGGACAGACCCTGCCGACCCAGTACTTC. Its protein product is CAISESKGQTLPTQYF.

This chain joins TRBV11-2 and TRBJ2-7; D unresolved. The CDR3 spans 11 residues. From germline, CDR1 is SGHAT and CDR2 FQNNGV. The V end lost 1 base, the J end lost 10 bases, and 8 bases lay between the germline ends. The CDR3 DNA follows: TGTGCCAGCAGCTTAGTGGACCCCCAGTACTTC. Translation: CASSLVDPQYF.

This clonotype was observed a handful of times. J is TRBJ2-1 and V is TRBV25-1, with D tentatively TRBD2 (5 bases). The CDR3 consists of 13 residues. Between the trimmed V and J ends, which lost 5 bases and 4 bases, there was a span of 9 bases. CDR1 is MGHDK and CDR2 is SYGVNS in the germline V gene. The DNA of the CDR3 is TGTGCCAGCAGTCACGGACTTTACAATGAGCAGTTCTTC. Translation gives CASSHGLYNEQFF.

The chain joins TRBV28 to TRBJ2-3, with D possibly matching TRBD1 (6 bases). The CDR3 has 15 residues. The V and J ends lost 4 bases and 10 bases respectively, with 21 bases between them. Germline loops: CDR1 MDHEN, CDR2 SYDVKM. The CDR3: CASSSQKVDRLAQYF. The CDR3 nucleotides are TGTGCCAGCAGTTCCCAAAAAGTCGACAGGTTAGCGCAGTATTTT.

This clonotype was detected ten times or more. The chain uses TRBV29-1 and TRBJ2-3; D perhaps matches TRBD1 (8 bases). The germline gives CDR1 SQVTM, CDR2 ANQGSEA. The CDR3 extends over 13 amino acids. V lost 7 bases, J lost 3 bases, and 14 bases lay in between. CDR3 protein: CSAKQGGTDTQYF. DNA of the CDR3: TGCAGCGCCAAACAGGGGGGGACAGATACGCAGTATTTT.

The rearrangement uses TRBV6-1 and TRBJ2-5; 12 bases fit TRBD1. Germline V gene lookup returns CDR1 MNHNS and CDR2 SASEGT. The trim removed 7 bases at V and 2 bases at J, leaving 8 bases unmatched. The CDR3 contains 16 residues. CDR3 in amino acids: CASTAGTGGLQETQYF. CDR3 nucleotides: TGTGCCAGCACCGCCGGGACAGGGGGCCTTCAAGAGACCCAGTACTTC.

The rearrangement links TRBV29-1 to TRBJ2-7; no definite D call. V shed 6 bases and J shed 0 bases, with 12 bases lying between them. The CDR3 has 13 amino acids. Germline lookup yields CDR1 SQVTM and CDR2 ANQGSEA. The CDR3 sequence: CSVRYQSSYEQYF. CDR3 coding DNA: TGCAGCGTCCGGTACCAGAGCTCCTACGAGCAGTACTTC.

The chain combines TRBV20-1 with TRBJ1-1; TRBD1 is a possible D gene (5 bases). There are 15 residues in the CDR3. Trimming took off 0 bases at V and 5 bases at J, with 16 bases between the two ends. Germline V gene lookup returns CDR1 DFQATT and CDR2 SNEGSKA (reference sequence). The CDR3 here is CSARDPDSPRTEAFF. For the CDR3, the DNA is TGCAGTGCTAGAGACCCCGACAGCCCCAGGACTGAAGCTTTCTTT.

The V and J genes are TRBV27 and TRBJ2-1; 9 bases agree with TRBD1. Germline assignment: CDR1 MNHEY and CDR2 SMNVEV (reference sequence). The CDR3 runs to 15 residues. The ends lost 5 bases at V and 6 bases at J; junction bases unmatched: 8. In nucleotides, the CDR3 is TGTGCCAGCAGTCCCACCGGGACAGGGATCAATGAGCAGTTCTTC. It yields the protein CASSPTGTGINEQFF.

This clonotype appeared a few times. The chain couples TRBV6-6 to TRBJ2-5, with 7 positions matching TRBD1. The last part of the DNA fits TRBJ2-7 better; the J call may be wrong. The CDR3 runs 13 residues. Germline V lookup: CDR1 MNHNY, CDR2 SVGAGI (reference sequence). CDR3 sequence (DNA): TGTGCCAGCACTGCCGACAGGGACTACGAGCAGTACTTC. Its protein is CASTADRDYEQYF.

The chain uses TRBV12-3 or TRBV12-4 and TRBJ2-3; either TRBD1 or TRBD2 may supply D (5 bases each). This CDR3 is built from 16 residues. Trimming took 5 bases from V and 0 from J, leaving 15 bases between them. The CDR3 reads CASSRGRTSSTDTQYF. In DNA, the CDR3 is TGTGCCAGCAGTCGGGGACGGACTTCTAGCACAGATACGCAGTATTTT.

The rearrangement links TRBV7-2 to TRBJ2-3; 8 nucleotides align to TRBD2. Germline V lookup: CDR1 SGHTA, CDR2 FQGNSA. This CDR3 has 16 amino acids. The trim removed 5 bases at V and 5 bases at J, leaving 12 bases unmatched. The CDR3 here is CASSPVAGRQGDTQYF. The CDR3 nucleotides read TGTGCCAGCAGCCCAGTAGCGGGGCGGCAAGGAGATACGCAGTATTTT.

This clonotype has only a few counts. The chain employs TRBV27 and TRBJ2-1; 7 bases fit TRBD2. J gave up 7 bases and V 5 bases, and 11 bases lay outside the gene matches. The CDR3 spans 15 residues. Germline V gene sequence: CDR1 MNHEY, CDR2 SMNVEV (reference sequence). Here the CDR3 reads CASSPSSGPGNEQFF. The DNA for the CDR3 is TGTGCCAGCAGTCCCTCTAGCGGCCCAGGGAATGAGCAGTTCTTC.

J is TRBJ2-3 and V is TRBV3-1, with D uncertain. V was cut by 0 bases and J by 5 bases, with 12 bases left in between. The CDR3 has 15 amino acids. Germline V gene lookup returns CDR1 LGHDT and CDR2 YNNKEL (reference sequence). CDR3 sequence reads: CASSQDTPGQDTQYF. The DNA for the CDR3 is TGTGCCAGCAGCCAAGATACACCCGGGCAAGATACGCAGTATTTT.

The rearrangement uses TRBV3-1 and TRBJ2-3; D remains unclear. V shed 3 bases and J shed 2 bases, with 15 bases lying between them. The CDR3 length is 16 residues. Germline CDR1 reads LGHDT; CDR2 reads YNNKEL (reference sequence). The CDR3 DNA reads as TGTGCCAGCAGCCAGGAAACGGGCAGGTACACAGATACGCAGTATTTT. This gives the protein CASSQETGRYTDTQYF.

The CDR3 sequence: CASKGLAGEKYGQYF. The CDR3 DNA reads TGTGCCAGCAAGGGACTAGCGGGAGAGAAATACGGGCAGTACTTC. V and J are TRBV25-1 and TRBJ2-5; 14 bases map to TRBD2. V shed 7 bases, J shed 11 bases, and the junction held 12 bases outside the gene matches. The V gene's germline CDR1 is MGHDK and CDR2 SYGVNS. CDR3 length: 15 residues. The full variable domain, with the rest looked up from reference TRBV25-1 and TRBJ2-5, is EADIYQTPRYLVIGTGKKITLECSQTMGHDKMYWYQQDPGMELHLIHYSYGVNSTEKGDLSSESTVSRIRTEHFPLTLESARPSHTSQYLCASKGLAGEKYGQYFGPGTRLLVL.

In DNA, the CDR3 is TGCAGCGTGAAGCCGGGAGTCTACGAGCAGTTCTTC. Encoded protein: CSVKPGVYEQFF. The chain combines TRBV29-1 with TRBJ2-1; D might be TRBD2 (6 bases). The CDR3 runs 12 residues. The germline V gene encodes CDR1 SQVTM and CDR2 ANQGSEA. Trimming shortened V by 6 bases and J by 10 bases, and 16 bases separated the two germline ends.

The genes are TRBV10-2 and TRBJ2-3, with 9 bases that match TRBD2. Germline V gene sequence: CDR1 WSHSY, CDR2 SAAADI. The CDR3 is 16 residues long. J lost 6 bases, V lost 4 bases, and 11 bases had no gene match. For the CDR3, the DNA is TGCGCCAGCAGTGGCCTTAGCGGGAGTAATACCGATACGCAGTATTTT. Protein product: CASSGLSGSNTDTQYF.

The rearrangement joins TRBV30 to TRBJ1-2; weak D call: TRBD1 (6 bases). This CDR3 is 16 amino acids long. CDR1 GTSNPN and CDR2 SVGIG come from the germline V gene (reference sequence). Trimming stripped 1 base from V and 3 bases from J, with 18 bases between. The CDR3 region has the DNA TGTGCCTGGAGTGAATCCCTAACAGGGAGAGACTATGGCTACACCTTC. This codes for CAWSESLTGRDYGYTF.

The rearrangement links TRBV5-6 to TRBJ2-3, with 8 bases that match TRBD2. Germline V CDR1 and CDR2: SGHDT, YYEEEE. The V gene end was trimmed by 2 bases and the J gene end by 2 bases; junction bases not matched to a gene: 7. The length of the CDR3 is 16 residues. The CDR3 DNA is TGTGCCAGCAGCTTATACGGGAGGGGCGCCACAGATACGCAGTATTTT. This encodes CASSLYGRGATDTQYF.

The V gene is TRBV2, the J gene TRBJ1-2, with D tentatively TRBD1 (5 bases). The CDR3 extends over 15 amino acids. V was clipped by 8 bases and J by 12 bases, with 28 bases between them. Germline V gene lookup returns CDR1 SNHLY and CDR2 FYNNEI. CDR3 in DNA: TGTGCCAGCCAGCTTGGCGACCAAACAATATGGGGCCACACCTTC. Translated: CASQLGDQTIWGHTF.

This clonotype was seen once. The chain couples TRBV11-3 to TRBJ2-1, with a tentative D call TRBD1 (6 bases). CDR3 length: 16 residues. CDR1 is SGHNT, CDR2 YENEEA, per germline. The V gene lost 0 bases and the J gene lost 11 bases, with 20 bases spanning the gap. The CDR3: CASSLDRTASVDKQFF. The CDR3 nucleotides are TGTGCCAGCAGCTTAGATCGGACAGCCTCGGTTGATAAGCAGTTCTTC.

There are a few counts of this clonotype. The genes are TRBV28 and TRBJ2-5; 7 positions match TRBD2. Germline lookup yields CDR1 MDHEN and CDR2 SYDVKM. The CDR3 loop spans 14 amino acids. With V trimmed by 6 bases and J by 5 bases, 9 bases remained unmatched. The CDR3 here is CASSPITSVETQYF. In nucleotides, the CDR3 is TGTGCCAGCAGCCCTATAACTAGCGTGGAGACCCAGTACTTC.

The gene calls are TRBV5-1 and TRBJ2-3; D unresolved. Per germline, CDR1 SGHRS and CDR2 YFSETQ. The CDR3 runs 17 residues. V was pared by 4 bases and J by 2 bases, with 20 bases between. The CDR3 loop is CASSLRAPEWITDTQYF. The CDR3 DNA follows: TGCGCCAGCAGCCTCCGGGCCCCTGAATGGATCACAGATACGCAGTATTTT.

The gene calls are TRBV29-1 and TRBJ2-7; the match to TRBD2 covers 12 bases. The V and J ends lost 7 bases and 0 bases, in that order; junction bases with no gene match: 4. Germline V CDR1 and CDR2: SQVTM, ANQGSEA. CDR3 size: 14 residues. The CDR3 DNA sequence: TGCAGCGCTATACTAGCGGGGGGCTCCTACGAGCAGTACTTC. Translation: CSAILAGGSYEQYF.

This clonotype was counted a few times. The rearrangement uses TRBV7-9 and TRBJ1-4; D is ambiguous. This CDR3 region has 14 residues. Trimming left V 4 bases short and J 1 base short, with 7 bases between. Germline lookup yields CDR1 SEHNR and CDR2 FQNEAQ (reference sequence). CDR3 DNA sequence: TGTGCCAGCAGCTCGGGTGAAACTAATGAAAAACTGTTTTTT. Its protein product is CASSSGETNEKLFF.

A few counts support this clonotype. The CDR3 sequence: CASRPTGKNTDTQYF. The CDR3, as DNA: TGTGCCAGCAGGCCGACAGGAAAAAACACAGATACGCAGTATTTT. The V and J genes are TRBV25-1 and TRBJ2-3, with a tentative D call TRBD1 (6 bases). Germline CDR1 MGHDK, CDR2 SYGVNS. Trimming took 6 bases from V and 2 from J, leaving 15 bases between them. CDR3 size: 15 residues.

This sequence joins TRBV20-1 and TRBJ2-7, with 7 nucleotides matching TRBD2. The trim removed 6 bases at V and 4 bases at J, leaving 12 bases unmatched. The germline V gene encodes CDR1 DFQATT and CDR2 SNEGSKA (reference sequence). This CDR3 has 14 amino acids. Written as DNA, the CDR3 is TGCAGTGCCTTCGATCGGGACTACCTATACGAGCAGTACTTC. The encoded protein is CSAFDRDYLYEQYF.

The chain joins TRBV10-3 to TRBJ1-4; D is uncertain. CDR3 length equals 13 residues. The germline gives CDR1 ENHRY, CDR2 SYGVKD. The V gene lost 8 bases and the J gene lost 8 bases, with 15 bases spanning the gap. The chain's CDR3 is CAIALGYQEKLFF. Here the CDR3 DNA reads TGTGCCATCGCGCTTGGATATCAGGAAAAACTGTTTTTT.